A selection of T cell receptor beta chains follows, all from one sample in a study of CD8 T cells in Susac syndrome. TCRdb called the immunoSEQ multiplex PCR reads again in MiXCR, with one record for every CDR3 protein. The table has about 120,000 distinct CDR3 sequences, 80% to 95% seen once. The sequenced material came from CD8+ T cells from PBMCs. Source of these receptors: a human donor in good health. Each CDR3 is given with its conserved first and last residue. The order of the fields is V gene, J gene, clone size, D gene, CDR3 DNA, CDR3 protein. The D gene is left open where the match is weak. The size entry is marked missing in some rows and otherwise reads once, few, many or a size class.

v_call: TRBV12-3/TRBV12-4
j_call: TRBJ2-7
clone_size: NA
d_call: NA
cdr3_nt: TGTGCCAGCAGTTTAGTCGGGCCCGAGCAGTACTTC
cdr3_aa: CASSLVGPEQYF

v_call: TRBV20-1
j_call: TRBJ2-3
clone_size: NA
d_call: TRBD2
cdr3_nt: TGCAGTGCTAGAGATGGGACTAGCGGGAGAACAGATACGCAGTATTTT
cdr3_aa: CSARDGTSGRTDTQYF

v_call: TRBV14
j_call: TRBJ1-2
clone_size: NA
d_call: NA
cdr3_nt: TGTGCCAGCAGCCAAGAGAGGCGTTTAATTTCTGGCTACACCTTC
cdr3_aa: CASSQERRLISGYTF

v_call: TRBV7-6
j_call: TRBJ2-7
clone_size: NA
d_call: NA
cdr3_nt: TGTGCCAGCAGCCCCCTATCCCTTAGTTCCTACGAGCAGTACTTC
cdr3_aa: CASSPLSLSSYEQYF

v_call: TRBV7-6
j_call: TRBJ1-6
clone_size: NA
d_call: NA
cdr3_nt: TGTGCCAGCAGCTTAGGCCCTCAGGTTGCGCCCAATTCACCCCTCCACTTT
cdr3_aa: CASSLGPQVAPNSPLHF

v_call: TRBV6-1
j_call: TRBJ2-3
clone_size: NA
d_call: NA
cdr3_nt: TGTGCCAGCAGTGAAGGACATAACACAGATACGCAGTATTTT
cdr3_aa: CASSEGHNTDTQYF

v_call: TRBV14
j_call: TRBJ2-4
clone_size: NA
d_call: TRBD2
cdr3_nt: TGTGCCAGCAGCCAACTAGCGGGAGCTCCAAACATTCAGTACTTC
cdr3_aa: CASSQLAGAPNIQYF

v_call: TRBV5-1
j_call: TRBJ2-2
clone_size: NA
d_call: NA
cdr3_nt: TGCGCCAGCAGCGGATCCTCGTCCACCGGGGAGCTGTTTTTT
cdr3_aa: CASSGSSSTGELFF

v_call: TRBV20-1
j_call: TRBJ2-5
clone_size: NA
d_call: TRBD2
cdr3_nt: TGCAGTGCTAGGCTTCCGGGACTAGCGGGGGGCGAGACCCAGTACTTC
cdr3_aa: CSARLPGLAGGETQYF

v_call: TRBV5-1
j_call: TRBJ2-1
clone_size: NA
d_call: NA
cdr3_nt: TGCGCCAGCAGCTTTCGAAACAATGAGCAGTTCTTC
cdr3_aa: CASSFRNNEQFF

v_call: TRBV9
j_call: TRBJ2-1
clone_size: NA
d_call: TRBD2
cdr3_nt: TGTGCCAGCAGCGTAGCACAGCGGGGGAATGAGCAGTTCTTC
cdr3_aa: CASSVAQRGNEQFF

v_call: TRBV11-2
j_call: TRBJ2-1
clone_size: NA
d_call: NA
cdr3_nt: TGTGCCAGCAGCTTATCCGGGGAGCAGTTCTTC
cdr3_aa: CASSLSGEQFF

v_call: TRBV2
j_call: TRBJ1-1
clone_size: NA
d_call: NA
cdr3_nt: TGTGCCAGCCCCCAAACTGAAGCTTTCTTT
cdr3_aa: CASPQTEAFF

v_call: TRBV6-2/TRBV6-3
j_call: TRBJ2-5
clone_size: once
d_call: TRBD1
cdr3_nt: TGTGCCAGCAGCCGCAGGGGGTGGGCTACGGAGACCCAGTACTTC
cdr3_aa: CASSRRGWATETQYF

v_call: TRBV6-5
j_call: TRBJ1-2
clone_size: NA
d_call: NA
cdr3_nt: TGTGCCAGCAGGGATACAGGGAGGGACTATGGCTACACCTTC
cdr3_aa: CASRDTGRDYGYTF

v_call: TRBV19
j_call: TRBJ2-5
clone_size: NA
d_call: TRBD2
cdr3_nt: TGTGCCAGTAATGGGGGAGGGCCGGAGACCCAGTACTTC
cdr3_aa: CASNGGGPETQYF

v_call: TRBV5-5
j_call: TRBJ2-7
clone_size: NA
d_call: NA
cdr3_nt: TGTGCCAGCAGCTTCGAGCTCAACTCCTACGAGCAGTACTTC
cdr3_aa: CASSFELNSYEQYF

v_call: TRBV29-1
j_call: TRBJ1-5
clone_size: NA
d_call: TRBD1
cdr3_nt: TGCAGCGTCGTCACAGGGGACAATCAGCCCCAGCATTTT
cdr3_aa: CSVVTGDNQPQHF

v_call: TRBV7-2
j_call: TRBJ1-5
clone_size: NA
d_call: NA
cdr3_nt: TGTGCCAGCAGCTCGGGGGTGAATCAGCCCCAGCATTTT
cdr3_aa: CASSSGVNQPQHF

v_call: TRBV3-1
j_call: TRBJ2-5
clone_size: NA
d_call: NA
cdr3_nt: TGTGCCAGCAGCCAGCTTATAGAGACCCAGTACTTC
cdr3_aa: CASSQLIETQYF

v_call: TRBV29-1
j_call: TRBJ1-2
clone_size: NA
d_call: NA
cdr3_nt: TGCAGCGTTACGGGGACCGGGGGGGTCTATGGCTACACCTTC
cdr3_aa: CSVTGTGGVYGYTF

v_call: TRBV5-4
j_call: TRBJ2-4
clone_size: NA
d_call: NA
cdr3_nt: TGTGCCAGCAGCTTGGACAGGGCAGGGAGCATTCAGTACTTC
cdr3_aa: CASSLDRAGSIQYF

v_call: TRBV24-1
j_call: TRBJ2-3
clone_size: NA
d_call: TRBD2
cdr3_nt: TGTGCCACCAGTGATTCCGGACTAGCAGATAGCACAGATACGCAGTATTTT
cdr3_aa: CATSDSGLADSTDTQYF

v_call: TRBV29-1
j_call: TRBJ2-1
clone_size: NA
d_call: TRBD2
cdr3_nt: TGCAGCTACGGATCGGGGGGAAGCTCCTACAATGAGCAGTTCTTC
cdr3_aa: CSYGSGGSSYNEQFF

v_call: TRBV7-8
j_call: TRBJ1-1
clone_size: NA
d_call: TRBD1
cdr3_nt: TGTGCCAGCAGCCGAAAAAACGGGACAGGGGCGTCCGTCGACACTGAAGCTTTCTTT
cdr3_aa: CASSRKNGTGASVDTEAFF

v_call: TRBV5-1
j_call: TRBJ1-3
clone_size: NA
d_call: NA
cdr3_nt: TGCGCCAGCAGCTTGGATGGTGAATACAGCTGGTCCAGCTCTGGAAACACCATATATTTT
cdr3_aa: CASSLDGEYSWSSSGNTIYF

v_call: TRBV12-3/TRBV12-4
j_call: TRBJ2-3
clone_size: NA
d_call: NA
cdr3_nt: TGTGCCAGCAGTTCGGTAGCAGATACGCAGTATTTT
cdr3_aa: CASSSVADTQYF

v_call: TRBV6-5
j_call: TRBJ1-2
clone_size: NA
d_call: NA
cdr3_nt: TGTGCCAGCAGTTACTCGGCGGACAGCACCTATGGCTACACCTTC
cdr3_aa: CASSYSADSTYGYTF

v_call: TRBV21-1
j_call: TRBJ2-2
clone_size: few
d_call: NA
cdr3_nt: TGTGCCAGCAGACGGATGAACACCGGGGAGCTGTTTTTT
cdr3_aa: CASRRMNTGELFF

v_call: TRBV20-1
j_call: TRBJ2-1
clone_size: NA
d_call: TRBD2
cdr3_nt: TGCAGTGCATGGACTAGCGGACCACCCGAGCAGTTCTTC
cdr3_aa: CSAWTSGPPEQFF

v_call: TRBV27
j_call: TRBJ2-1
clone_size: NA
d_call: TRBD1
cdr3_nt: TGTGCCAGCAGTTTTGCACCCCCGGGACAGGGAACACACAATGAGCAGTTCTTC
cdr3_aa: CASSFAPPGQGTHNEQFF

v_call: TRBV6-2/TRBV6-3
j_call: TRBJ2-2
clone_size: once
d_call: NA
cdr3_nt: TGTGCCAGCGGGATGATACCCGGGGAGCTGTTTTTT
cdr3_aa: CASGMIPGELFF

v_call: TRBV7-2
j_call: TRBJ2-1
clone_size: NA
d_call: NA
cdr3_nt: TGTGCCAGCAGCCGAGGGGGGCGGAAGCCATCCTACAATGAGCAGTTCTTC
cdr3_aa: CASSRGGRKPSYNEQFF

v_call: TRBV3-1
j_call: TRBJ2-6
clone_size: NA
d_call: NA
cdr3_nt: TGTGCCAGCTGTCAAGGCGAAGCTGGGGCCAACGTCCTGACTTTC
cdr3_aa: CASCQGEAGANVLTF

v_call: TRBV18
j_call: TRBJ1-4
clone_size: NA
d_call: NA
cdr3_nt: TGTGCCAGCTCAAGGACAGCCACTACTAATGAAAAACTGTTTTTT
cdr3_aa: CASSRTATTNEKLFF

v_call: TRBV20-1
j_call: TRBJ2-2
clone_size: NA
d_call: NA
cdr3_nt: TGCAGTGCCTCCACAGGGTGGGGATACCCCGGGGAGCTGTTTTTT
cdr3_aa: CSASTGWGYPGELFF